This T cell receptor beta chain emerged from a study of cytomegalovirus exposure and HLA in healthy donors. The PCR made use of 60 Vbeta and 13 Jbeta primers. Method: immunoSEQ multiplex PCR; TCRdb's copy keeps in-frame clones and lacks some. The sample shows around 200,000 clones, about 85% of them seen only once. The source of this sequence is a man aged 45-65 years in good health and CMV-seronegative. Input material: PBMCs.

In DNA, the CDR3 is TGTGCCTGGAGCCCACAGGGCACTGAAGCTTTCTTT. This sequence encodes CAWSPQGTEAFF. This chain uses TRBV30 with TRBJ1-1; D perhaps matches TRBD1 (6 bases). Germline V gives CDR1 GTSNPN, CDR2 SVGIG (reference sequence). The V and J ends lost 3 bases and 4 bases respectively, with 9 bases between them. The length of the CDR3 is 12 residues.